The entry that follows covers one T cell receptor beta chain sequence. This clone is identified as large (0.1 to 1%). Its antigen target is currently unknown. The input lacks base qualities; no much larger clone sits a single base away. Memory CD4+ T cells were sorted ex vivo from peripheral blood of narcolepsy patients and healthy controls for TCR Vbeta sequencing. The sample comes from a study of T cells in narcolepsy (dated by TCRdb to between 2018 and 2020). About the investigation overall: Patients with narcolepsy type 1 or type 2 (NT1, NT2) and healthy control donors were enrolled in the study. To look for autoreactive T cells in narcolepsy patients that target self-antigens of hypocretin neurons (hypocretin, TRIB2), the study used TCR Vbeta sequencing to follow clonotypes in blood and CSF. Findings and caveats that apply to the study as a whole: Plots that compared CSF and blood CD4+ T cell clonotypes from the same patient highlighted HCRT-specific and TRIB2-specific autoreactive clonotypes. Autoreactive clonotypes were reported to be detected serially in the blood of the same patients and of different patients, but not in the blood of healthy controls. Certain blood memory CD4+ repertoires from patients and controls had no sequences that matched autoreactive T cell clones. Numbers of sequenced blood memory CD4+ clonotypes were comparable, averaging about 40,000 in patients and 33,354 in controls.

Library prep was done by the immunoSEQ multiplex PCR assay. TCRdb provides this immuneACCESS table in a form limited to in-frame rearrangements. Some clones are lacking; in checked studies, under half of them reflect an unresolved V gene, and why the rest are absent is not known. The sample data list approximately 11,000 clones, and around 94% of these were observed just once. The ten largest clones take up 0.85% to 1.2% of the sample. Reading the germline V gene gives CDR1 SGHVS and CDR2 FNYEAQ. The CDR3 measures 12 amino acids from cysteine to phenylalanine. CDR3 DNA is the only sequence kept; it has 36 bases, read in frame from the first base. V sheds 0 bases and J sheds 5 bases, leaving 5 bases between their ends.

The source is a human donor with narcolepsy. The V gene is TRBV7-6 and the J gene is TRBJ2-7; the D gene lacks a confident call. Sequenced material: CD45RA- memory CD4+ T cells from PBMCs. What this sample's cell subset or site label stands for: memory T cells sorted ex vivo from peripheral blood. In nucleotide form, the sequence is TGTGCCAGCAGCTTAGCACAGCACGAGCAGTACTTC. This is translated as CASSLAQHEQYF.